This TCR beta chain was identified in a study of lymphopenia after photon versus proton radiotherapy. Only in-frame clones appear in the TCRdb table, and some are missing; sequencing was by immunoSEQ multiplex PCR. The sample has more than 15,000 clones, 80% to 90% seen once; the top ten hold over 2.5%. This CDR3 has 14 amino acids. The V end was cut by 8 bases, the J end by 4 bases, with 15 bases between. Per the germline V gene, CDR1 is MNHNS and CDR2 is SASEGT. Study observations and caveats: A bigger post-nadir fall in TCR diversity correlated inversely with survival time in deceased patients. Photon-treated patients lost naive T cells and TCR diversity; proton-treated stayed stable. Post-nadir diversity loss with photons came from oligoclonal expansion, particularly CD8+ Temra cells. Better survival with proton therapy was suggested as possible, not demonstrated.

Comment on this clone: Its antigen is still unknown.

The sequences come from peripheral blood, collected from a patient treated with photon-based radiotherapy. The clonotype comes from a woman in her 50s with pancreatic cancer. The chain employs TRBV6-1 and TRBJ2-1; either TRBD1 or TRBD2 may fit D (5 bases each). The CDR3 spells CASLRDGAYNEQFF. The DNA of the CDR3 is TGTGCCAGCCTCCGGGACGGAGCGTACAATGAGCAGTTCTTC.